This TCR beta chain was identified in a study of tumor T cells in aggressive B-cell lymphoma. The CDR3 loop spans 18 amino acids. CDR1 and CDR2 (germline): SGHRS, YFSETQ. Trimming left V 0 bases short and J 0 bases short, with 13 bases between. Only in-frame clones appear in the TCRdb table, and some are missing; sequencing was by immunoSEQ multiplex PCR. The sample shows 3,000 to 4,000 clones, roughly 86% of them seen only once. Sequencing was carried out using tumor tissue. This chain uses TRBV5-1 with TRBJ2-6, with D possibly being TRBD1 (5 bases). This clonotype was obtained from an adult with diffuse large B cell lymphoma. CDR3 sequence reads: CASSLAQGLSSGANVLTF. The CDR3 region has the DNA TGCGCCAGCAGCTTGGCGCAGGGCCTCTCCTCTGGGGCCAACGTCCTGACTTTC.